These 31 T cell receptor beta chains came from one sample sequenced in a study of blood T cell repertoires in COVID-19. This table comes from immunoSEQ multiplex PCR, and its TCRdb copy is limited to in-frame clones, with some not included. Of around 200,000 clones listed, approximately 80% were seen once; the top ten hold 6.5% to 8.5%. The sequenced sample was PBMCs or T cells enriched from blood (not recorded which). The origin of the receptors is a woman between 40 and 55 years old with acute COVID-19.

This rearrangement joins TRBV14 to TRBJ1-4, with D maybe TRBD1 (6 bases). Trimming cost V 1 base and J 4 bases, with 13 bases left between them. Germline loops: CDR1 SGHDN, CDR2 FVKESK. The CDR3 length is 16 residues. Here the CDR3 DNA reads TGTGCCAGCAGCCAAGTTATTGCAGGGGTTAATGAAAAACTGTTTTTT. Protein: CASSQVIAGVNEKLFF.

The CDR3 nucleotides read TGTGCCAGTAGTATAACCCAGGGGGCGTCTGGAAACACCATATATTTT. Encoded protein: CASSITQGASGNTIYF. This chain joins TRBV19 and TRBJ1-3, with TRBD1 matching 8 bases. CDR3 size: 16 residues. Germline trimming cut 2 bases from V and 1 base from J; bases unmatched to any gene: 4. The germline gives CDR1 LNHDA, CDR2 SQIVND (reference sequence).

A single count supports this clone. This chain uses TRBV19 with TRBJ2-7; 9 bases map to TRBD2. With 5 bases clipped from V and 5 bases from J, the junction kept 16 bases outside the gene matches. This CDR3 contains 17 residues. CDR1 is LNHDA and CDR2 is SQIVND in the germline V gene (reference sequence). The CDR3 DNA follows: TGTGCCAGTAGTGCCGATAGCGGGAGCGTCTTCCCCGACGAGCAGTACTTC. Amino acids: CASSADSGSVFPDEQYF.

The chain carries TRBV12-3 or TRBV12-4 and TRBJ1-2; D unresolved. Trimming pared 3 bases from V and 6 bases from J, leaving 8 bases between. The CDR3 totals 12 residues. CDR3 protein: CASSFSRDGYTF. As DNA, the CDR3 is TGTGCCAGCAGTTTCTCGCGGGATGGCTACACCTTC.

This clone was detected only once. V gene TRBV30 combines with J gene TRBJ1-5; 7 bases are shared with TRBD1. This CDR3 has 17 amino acids. V trimming: 0 bases; J trimming: 3 bases; junction bases outside the gene matches: 11. The germline V gene has CDR1 GTSNPN and CDR2 SVGIG (reference sequence). CDR3 sequence: CAWSVRQGVRVNQPQHF. The CDR3 bases are TGTGCCTGGAGTGTAAGACAGGGAGTTAGGGTCAATCAGCCCCAGCATTTT.

V and J are TRBV14 and TRBJ1-2, with TRBD1 identical over 7 bases. The trim removed 0 bases at V and 5 bases at J, leaving 6 bases unmatched. Germline loops: CDR1 SGHDN, CDR2 FVKESK. The CDR3 extends over 15 amino acids. CDR3 residues: CASSQDGQGVYGYTF. The CDR3 nucleotides are TGTGCCAGCAGCCAAGATGGGCAGGGGGTGTATGGCTACACCTTC.

The V gene is TRBV30, the J gene TRBJ2-1; D ambiguous. V was shortened by 2 bases and J by 11 bases, with 10 bases between the two germline ends. CDR1 and CDR2 from the germline V gene are GTSNPN and SVGIG (reference sequence). The CDR3 has 11 amino acids. The chain's CDR3 is CAWSPSQKQFF. For the CDR3, the DNA is TGTGCCTGGAGTCCCTCTCAGAAGCAGTTCTTC.

V is TRBV24-1 and J is TRBJ2-1; TRBD1 matches at 7 bases. Germline CDR1 is KGHDR and CDR2 is SFDVKD. V lost 4 bases and J lost 7; bases outside the gene matches: 12. This CDR3 has 16 residues. The DNA for the CDR3 is TGTGCCACCAGTGACCTCGACAGGGTAAGAATGAATGAGCAGTTCTTC. Protein product: CATSDLDRVRMNEQFF.

The chain carries TRBV6-6 and TRBJ1-2, with D possibly matching TRBD1 (6 bases). The CDR3 contains 16 residues. V was shortened by 4 bases and J by 7 bases, with 22 bases between the two germline ends. Germline-derived CDR1 and CDR2 are MNHNY and SVGAGI (reference sequence). The CDR3 sequence: CASSSNREGGLGGYTF. For the CDR3, the DNA is TGTGCCAGCAGTTCTAACAGGGAGGGGGGTTTGGGTGGCTACACCTTC.

Only a few counts were recorded for this clone. This chain connects TRBV7-6 to TRBJ2-5; TRBD1 aligns across 8 bases. V lost 4 bases to trimming and J lost 5 bases; unmatched junction nucleotides: 12. Germline V CDR1 and CDR2: SGHVS, FNYEAQ. CDR3 length equals 16 residues. The DNA for the CDR3 is TGTGCCAGCAGCTCTCCTGACAGGGGTCTGGGGGAGACCCAGTACTTC. Its translation is CASSSPDRGLGETQYF.

The rearrangement joins TRBV7-8 to TRBJ2-4; 7 bases match TRBD2. Germline CDR1 and CDR2: SGHVS and FQNEAQ. This CDR3 comprises 14 residues. Losses at the gene ends were 5 bases for V and 6 bases for J; bases not matched to a gene: 7. The CDR3 loop is CASSPKTGGNIQYF. The CDR3 nucleotides are TGTGCCAGCAGCCCAAAGACGGGGGGAAACATTCAGTACTTC.

This rearrangement joins TRBV28 to TRBJ2-1, with TRBD1 as a possible D gene (8 bases). The CDR3 covers 15 residues. Trimming cost V 10 bases and J 6 bases, with 22 bases left between them. Germline CDR1 MDHEN, CDR2 SYDVKM. Written as DNA, the CDR3 is TGTGCCACCAAGAAATGGACAGGGACTACCAATGAGCAGTTCTTC. Amino acids: CATKKWTGTTNEQFF.

The chain carries TRBV9 and TRBJ2-7; 11 bases line up with TRBD2. The CDR3 is 15 residues long. The germline V gene has CDR1 SGDLS and CDR2 YYNGEE. V was pared by 3 bases and J by 2 bases, with 4 bases of the junction left unmatched. This chain's CDR3 is CASSGVAGGPYEQYF. The CDR3 coding sequence is TGTGCCAGCAGCGGGGTAGCGGGAGGGCCCTACGAGCAGTACTTC. The full variable domain, with the rest looked up from reference TRBV9 and TRBJ2-7, is DSGVTQTPKHLITATGQRVTLRCSPRSGDLSVYWYQQSLDQGLQFLIQYYNGEERAKGNILERFSAQQFPDLHSELNLSSLELGDSALYFCASSGVAGGPYEQYFGPGTRLTVT.

This clone came up once. CDR3 sequence reads: CASSPPGLINSPLHF. The CDR3 nucleotides read TGTGCCAGTAGTCCTCCGGGACTGATTAATTCACCCCTCCACTTT. The chain uses TRBV19 and TRBJ1-6; D possibly corresponds to TRBD1 (5 bases). Trimming removed 5 bases at V and 6 bases at J, with 14 bases between. Germline lookup yields CDR1 LNHDA and CDR2 SQIVND (reference sequence). This CDR3 has 15 residues.

The chain links TRBV18 to TRBJ2-7; a possible D gene is TRBD2 (6 bases). The CDR3 runs 12 residues. Trimming cost V 2 bases and J 6 bases, with 8 bases left between them. Germline V CDR1 and CDR2: KGHSH, LQKENI. CDR3 amino acids: CASSPRGGEQYF. CDR3 bases: TGTGCCAGCTCACCAAGGGGAGGCGAGCAGTACTTC.

For the CDR3, the DNA is TGCAGCGTTGAGGAGAACAGGGGCACTAATGAAAAACTGTTTTTT. It encodes CSVEENRGTNEKLFF. The chain is built from TRBV29-1 and TRBJ1-4, with TRBD1 matching over 7 bases. Germline CDR1 and CDR2: SQVTM and ANQGSEA. Trimming at V came to 3 bases and at J to 2 bases, leaving 6 bases not matched to a gene. This CDR3 is 15 amino acids long.

This clone showed up just a few times. The V gene is TRBV9, the J gene TRBJ2-7, with 11 nucleotides matching TRBD2. V lost 3 bases, J lost 1 base, and 3 bases stayed unmatched. CDR1 and CDR2 from the germline V gene are SGDLS and YYNGEE. The CDR3 spans 15 residues. The CDR3 DNA sequence: TGTGCCAGCAGCGAAGGGACTAGCGGATCCTACGAGCAGTACTTC. It translates to CASSEGTSGSYEQYF.

Here the CDR3 reads CASSFTQGTYGYTF. The CDR3 nucleotides are TGTGCCAGCAGTTTCACACAGGGGACCTATGGCTACACCTTC. The rearrangement uses TRBV6-5 and TRBJ1-2, with 7 bases aligning to TRBD1. The CDR3 covers 14 residues. Germline V gives CDR1 MNHEY, CDR2 SVGAGI. J lost 4 bases, V lost 4 bases, and 6 bases had no gene match.

J is TRBJ2-5 and V is TRBV12-2; TRBD2 is the table's D call and was not checked against the DNA. TRBV12-2 is a pseudogene locus. The CDR3 totals 16 residues. The CDR3 DNA is TGTGCAAGTTCGCTTAATTCTAGGAGGGGCCAAGAGACCCAGTACTTC. It yields the protein CASSLNSRRGQETQYF.

V gene TRBV27 combines with J gene TRBJ2-1; D remains ambiguous. This CDR3 region has 13 residues. Germline V lookup: CDR1 MNHEY, CDR2 SMNVEV (reference sequence). V lost 8 bases to trimming and J lost 7 bases, with 15 bases between them. CDR3 sequence: CASGTNPWNEQFF. The CDR3 nucleotides are TGTGCCAGCGGAACTAACCCTTGGAATGAGCAGTTCTTC.

The chain combines TRBV30 with TRBJ2-1, with D tentatively TRBD2 (6 bases). Germline assignment: CDR1 GTSNPN and CDR2 SVGIG (reference sequence). V was trimmed by 6 bases and J by 0 bases, leaving 15 bases between them. CDR3 length equals 15 residues. The CDR3 region has the DNA TGTGCCTGTATGCGGGGCCCAAACTCCTACAATGAGCAGTTCTTC. Its protein product is CACMRGPNSYNEQFF.

The CDR3 nucleotides are TGTGCCAGCAGCCCTCAGACTAGCGACACAGATACGCAGTATTTT. This translates into CASSPQTSDTDTQYF. The genes are TRBV7-2 and TRBJ2-3; 8 nucleotides line up with TRBD2. The CDR3 consists of 15 residues. V shed 5 bases, J shed 2 bases, and the junction held 6 bases outside the gene matches. Germline V gene sequence: CDR1 SGHTA, CDR2 FQGNSA.

The CDR3 DNA sequence: TGTGCCAGCAGCCGCGGGGGCCGGACTGAAGCTTTCTTT. Residues: CASSRGGRTEAFF. The V gene is TRBV25-1, the J gene TRBJ1-1; tentative D call: TRBD1 (6 bases). V gave up 6 bases and J gave up 5 bases, with 13 bases separating them. CDR1 and CDR2 from the germline V gene are MGHDK and SYGVNS. The CDR3 spans 13 residues.

The CDR3 here is CATSEAGGNQPQHF. The CDR3 DNA reads as TGTGCCACCAGTGAGGCAGGGGGCAATCAGCCCCAGCATTTT. The rearrangement joins TRBV24-1 to TRBJ1-5, with a possible D match to TRBD1 (6 bases). V lost 4 bases, J lost 2 bases, and 8 bases lay in between. CDR1 is KGHDR, CDR2 SFDVKD, per germline. CDR3 length: 14 amino acids.

This sequence joins TRBV6-1 and TRBJ1-1; no reliable D call. The CDR3 is made up of 14 amino acids. The germline V and J ends were trimmed by 3 bases and 1 base, with 9 bases remaining between them. Germline assignment: CDR1 MNHNS and CDR2 SASEGT. CDR3 protein: CASSDSNPNTEAFF. The CDR3, as DNA: TGTGCCAGCAGTGACAGTAATCCGAACACTGAAGCTTTCTTT.

The chain joins TRBV6-5 to TRBJ1-5; tentative D call: TRBD1 (5 bases). Trimming pared 2 bases from V and 6 bases from J, leaving 14 bases between. CDR3 length: 15 residues. Germline V gene sequence: CDR1 MNHEY, CDR2 SVGAGI. The DNA for the CDR3 is TGTGCCAGCAGTTACACGGGGGGGGAAGGTCAGCCCCAGCATTTT. Protein: CASSYTGGEGQPQHF.

The rearrangement joins TRBV10-3 to TRBJ2-7; D perhaps matches TRBD2 (5 bases). The CDR3 is made up of 13 amino acids. The germline V gene has CDR1 ENHRY and CDR2 SYGVKD. Trimming cost V 7 bases and J 4 bases, with 14 bases left between them. This CDR3 is CAITNPGKYEQYF. The CDR3 DNA follows: TGTGCCATCACCAATCCGGGGAAATACGAGCAGTACTTC.

This clone was picked up one time. The chain uses TRBV4-2 and TRBJ2-1, with D possibly matching TRBD1 (5 bases). Trimming pared 0 bases from V and 3 bases from J, leaving 12 bases between. Germline loops: CDR1 LGHNA, CDR2 YNFKEQ. The CDR3 totals 16 residues. CDR3 bases: TGTGCCAGCAGCCAAGACGCCCTAGGGGACTACAATGAGCAGTTCTTC. It codes for CASSQDALGDYNEQFF.

In this sample, this clone turned up a few times. The CDR3 loop is CASSSPGQGIKKAFF. CDR3 nucleotides: TGTGCCAGCAGTTCCCCGGGACAGGGGATCAAAAAGGCTTTCTTT. The rearrangement uses TRBV27 and TRBJ1-1, with 10 bases aligning to TRBD1. Trimming removed 4 bases from V and 11 bases from J; junction bases left unmatched: 13. The CDR3 is 15 residues long. The germline V gene has CDR1 MNHEY and CDR2 SMNVEV (reference sequence).

This chain links TRBV6-1 with TRBJ1-5; a weak D match, TRBD1 (5 bases). The V gene's germline CDR1 is MNHNS and CDR2 SASEGT. This CDR3 spans 14 amino acids. V lost 2 bases and J lost 11, with 16 bases in between. CDR3 sequence (DNA): TGTGCCAGCAGTGAAAGGCTCCTCAGCAGGGCCCAGCATTTT. It translates to CASSERLLSRAQHF.

This clone was detected ten times or more. The J gene is TRBJ1-1, the V gene TRBV5-4; D uncertain. The germline V gene has CDR1 SGHNT and CDR2 YYREEE (reference sequence). The CDR3 sequence is 13 residues long. V lost 4 bases, J lost 2 bases, and 9 bases lay in between. CDR3 residues: CASSLPGNTEAFF. In nucleotides, the CDR3 is TGTGCCAGCAGCCTTCCGGGAAACACTGAAGCTTTCTTT. The complete variable domain, with remaining parts taken from reference TRBV5-4 and TRBJ1-1, reads ETGVTQSPTHLIKTRGQQVTLRCSSQSGHNTVSWYQQALGQGPQFIFQYYREEENGRGNFPPRFSGLQFPNYSSELNVNALELDDSALYLCASSLPGNTEAFFGQGTRLTVV.